The rows below give T cell receptor beta chains drawn from one sample of a study of PD-1 blockade in mismatch repair-deficient tumors. Some clones are missing from TCRdb's copy, which holds only in-frame ones; the method was immunoSEQ multiplex PCR. The sample gives about 120,000 clones, around 86% of which show up once; roughly 14% is in the top ten. The sequencing here drew on peripheral blood, taken 44 weeks after starting pembrolizumab. These TCRs come from an adult with mismatch repair-deficient cancer. Each CDR3 is given without its conserved first and last residue. Each record gives: V gene, J gene, CDR3 length, CDR3 protein.

TRBV4-2	TRBJ2-7	13	ASSQGLAGGLEQY
TRBV6-5	TRBJ2-1	12	ASTSPSGSNEQF
TRBV28	TRBJ1-3	12	ASSLQVSGNTIY
TRBV2	TRBJ1-2	10	ASMGGPYGYT
TRBV7-2	TRBJ2-1	13	ASRRLAGGYNEQF
TRBV2	TRBJ2-7	11	ASQAPSSYEQY
TRBV4-1	TRBJ2-7	13	ASSQDATGTYEQY
TRBV5-4	TRBJ1-5	13	ASSPTEYSNQPQH
TRBV18	TRBJ1-2	11	ASSRTKNRGYT
TRBV9	TRBJ2-7	11	ASSEGSSYEQY
TRBV11-2	TRBJ2-7	12	ASSLGQWSYEQY
TRBV30	TRBJ1-1	10	AWGGDYTEAF
TRBV13	TRBJ1-2	11	ASSLGHASGYT
TRBV18	TRBJ1-1	14	ASSPIRDFSNTEAF
TRBV28	TRBJ2-4	11	ASSLQGENIQY
TRBV5-4	TRBJ2-5	14	ASSYSGRRRQETQY
TRBV18	TRBJ1-5	13	ASSPSQGRGEPQH
TRBV2	TRBJ2-7	8	ASSDYEQY
TRBV9	TRBJ2-1	14	ASSVISGTTYNEQF
TRBV29-1	TRBJ2-1	12	SVTLAGGPNEQF
TRBV7-9	TRBJ1-2	12	ASSLALFGGGYT
TRBV30	TRBJ2-3	14	AVQRPGMVDTDTQY